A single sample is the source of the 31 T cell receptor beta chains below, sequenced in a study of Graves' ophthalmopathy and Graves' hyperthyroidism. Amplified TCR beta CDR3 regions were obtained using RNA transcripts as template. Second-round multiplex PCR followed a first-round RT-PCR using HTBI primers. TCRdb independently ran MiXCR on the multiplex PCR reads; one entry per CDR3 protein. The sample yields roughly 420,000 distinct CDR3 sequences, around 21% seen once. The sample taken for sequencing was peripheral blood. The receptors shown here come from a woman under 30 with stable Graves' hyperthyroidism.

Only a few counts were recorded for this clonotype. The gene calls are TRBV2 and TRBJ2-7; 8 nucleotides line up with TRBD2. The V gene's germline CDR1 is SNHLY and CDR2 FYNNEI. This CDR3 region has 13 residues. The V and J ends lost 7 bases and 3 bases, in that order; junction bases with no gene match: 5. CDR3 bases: TGTGCCAGCATGGCGGGAGGTGGCTACGAGCAGTACTTC. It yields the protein CASMAGGGYEQYF. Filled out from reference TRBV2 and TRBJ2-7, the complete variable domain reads EPEVTQTPSHQVTQMGQEVILRCVPISNHLYFYWYRQILGQKVEFLVSFYNNEISEKSEIFDDQFSVERPDGSNFTLKIRSTKLEDSAMYFCASMAGGGYEQYFGPGTRLTVT.

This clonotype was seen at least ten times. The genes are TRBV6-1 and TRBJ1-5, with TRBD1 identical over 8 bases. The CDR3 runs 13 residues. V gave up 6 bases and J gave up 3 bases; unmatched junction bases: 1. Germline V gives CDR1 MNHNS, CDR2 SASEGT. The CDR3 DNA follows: TGTGCCAGCAGGACAGGGGTCAATCAGCCCCAGCATTTT. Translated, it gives CASRTGVNQPQHF.

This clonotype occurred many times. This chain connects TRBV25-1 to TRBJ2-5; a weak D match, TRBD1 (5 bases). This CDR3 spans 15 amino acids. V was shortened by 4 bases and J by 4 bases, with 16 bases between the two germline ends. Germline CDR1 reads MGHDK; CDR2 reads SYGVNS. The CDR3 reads CASSAVRAGSETQYF. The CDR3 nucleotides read TGTGCCAGCAGTGCCGTTAGAGCAGGGTCAGAGACCCAGTACTTC.

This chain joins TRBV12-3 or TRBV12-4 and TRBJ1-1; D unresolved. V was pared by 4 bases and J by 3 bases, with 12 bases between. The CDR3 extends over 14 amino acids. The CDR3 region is CASSSLTWDTEAFF. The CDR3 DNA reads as TGTGCCAGCAGTTCCCTTACTTGGGACACTGAAGCTTTCTTT.

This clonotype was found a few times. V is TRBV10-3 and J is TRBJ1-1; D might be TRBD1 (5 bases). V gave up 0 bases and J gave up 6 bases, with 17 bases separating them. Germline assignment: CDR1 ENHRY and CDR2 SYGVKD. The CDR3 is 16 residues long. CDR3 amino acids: CAISESFGGWVAEAFF. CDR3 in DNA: TGTGCCATCAGTGAGTCTTTCGGGGGTTGGGTTGCTGAAGCTTTCTTT.

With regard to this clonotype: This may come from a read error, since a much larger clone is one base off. In DNA form, the CDR3 reads TGTGCCAGTTCCTTGATCAGGACAGGACATGGAGCTTGCTTT. The encoded protein is CASSLIRTGHGACF. The chain carries TRBV19 and TRBJ1-1; 7 positions match TRBD1. This CDR3 comprises 14 residues. The V gene's germline CDR1 is LNHDA and CDR2 SQIVND (reference sequence).

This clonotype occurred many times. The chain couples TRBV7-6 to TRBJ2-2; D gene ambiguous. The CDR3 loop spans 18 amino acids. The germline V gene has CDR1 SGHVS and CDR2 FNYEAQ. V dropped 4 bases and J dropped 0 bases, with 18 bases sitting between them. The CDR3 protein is CASSSLRVIPTNTGELFF. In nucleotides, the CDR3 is TGTGCCAGCAGCTCCCTCCGAGTGATCCCTACGAACACCGGGGAGCTGTTTTTT.

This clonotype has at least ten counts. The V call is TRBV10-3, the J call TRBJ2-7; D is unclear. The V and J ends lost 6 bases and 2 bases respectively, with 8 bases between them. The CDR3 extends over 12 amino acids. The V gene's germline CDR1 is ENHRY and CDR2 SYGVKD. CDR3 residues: CAISEQTYEQYF. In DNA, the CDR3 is TGTGCCATCAGCGAACAGACCTACGAGCAGTACTTC.

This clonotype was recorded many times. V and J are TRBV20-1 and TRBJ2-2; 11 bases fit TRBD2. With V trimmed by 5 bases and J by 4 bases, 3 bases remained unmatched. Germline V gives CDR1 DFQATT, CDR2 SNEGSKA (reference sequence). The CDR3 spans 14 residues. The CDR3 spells CSARGLAGTGELFF. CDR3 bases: TGCAGTGCTCGAGGACTAGCGGGCACCGGGGAGCTGTTTTTT.

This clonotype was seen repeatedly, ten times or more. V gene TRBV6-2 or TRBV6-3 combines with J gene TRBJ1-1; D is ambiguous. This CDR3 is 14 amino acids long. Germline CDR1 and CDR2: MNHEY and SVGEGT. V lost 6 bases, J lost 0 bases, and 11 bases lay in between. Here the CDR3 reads CASRRQGLNTEAFF. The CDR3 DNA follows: TGTGCCAGCAGACGACAAGGGCTGAACACTGAAGCTTTCTTT.

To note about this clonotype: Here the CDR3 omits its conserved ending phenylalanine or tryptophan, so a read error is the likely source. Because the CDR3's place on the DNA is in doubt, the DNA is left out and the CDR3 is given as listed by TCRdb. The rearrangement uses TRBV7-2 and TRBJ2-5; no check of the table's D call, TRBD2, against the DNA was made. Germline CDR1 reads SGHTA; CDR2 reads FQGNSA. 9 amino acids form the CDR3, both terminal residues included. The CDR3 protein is CASSHGLAG.

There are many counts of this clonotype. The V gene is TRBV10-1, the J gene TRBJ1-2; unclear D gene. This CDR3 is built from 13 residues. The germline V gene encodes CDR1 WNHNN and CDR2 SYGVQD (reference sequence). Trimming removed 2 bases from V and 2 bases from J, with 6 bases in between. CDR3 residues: CASSETWNYGYTF. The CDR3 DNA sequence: TGCGCCAGCAGTGAGACTTGGAACTATGGCTACACCTTC.

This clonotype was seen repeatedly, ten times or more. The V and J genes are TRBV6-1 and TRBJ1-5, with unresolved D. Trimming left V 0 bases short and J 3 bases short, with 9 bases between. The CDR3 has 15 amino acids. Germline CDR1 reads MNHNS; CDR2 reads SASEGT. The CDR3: CASSEAVAVNQPQHF. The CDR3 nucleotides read TGTGCCAGCAGTGAAGCGGTGGCGGTCAATCAGCCCCAGCATTTT.

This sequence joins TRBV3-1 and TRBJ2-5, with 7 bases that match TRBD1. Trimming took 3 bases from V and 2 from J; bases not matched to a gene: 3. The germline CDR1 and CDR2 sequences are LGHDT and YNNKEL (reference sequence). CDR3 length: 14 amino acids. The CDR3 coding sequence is TGTGCCAGCAGCCAGAGACAGGGTCAAGAGACCCAGTACTTC. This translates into CASSQRQGQETQYF.

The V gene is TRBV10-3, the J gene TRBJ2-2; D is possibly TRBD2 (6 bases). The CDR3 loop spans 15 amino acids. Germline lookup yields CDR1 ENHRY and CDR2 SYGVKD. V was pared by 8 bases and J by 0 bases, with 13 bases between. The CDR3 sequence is CAIGGLGANTGELFF. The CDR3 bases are TGTGCCATCGGGGGACTGGGGGCGAACACCGGGGAGCTGTTTTTT.

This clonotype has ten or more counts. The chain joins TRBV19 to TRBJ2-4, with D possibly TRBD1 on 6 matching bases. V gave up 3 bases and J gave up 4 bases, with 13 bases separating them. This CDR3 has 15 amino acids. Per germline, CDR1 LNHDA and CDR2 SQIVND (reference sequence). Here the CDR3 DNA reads TGTGCCAGTAGTATGGCAGGGGTTGTGAAAAACATTCAGTACTTC. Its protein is CASSMAGVVKNIQYF.

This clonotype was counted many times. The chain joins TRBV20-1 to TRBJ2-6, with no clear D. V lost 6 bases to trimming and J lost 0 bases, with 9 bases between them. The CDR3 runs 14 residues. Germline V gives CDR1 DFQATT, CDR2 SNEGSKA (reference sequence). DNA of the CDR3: TGCAGTGCAGCCTTTCCCTCTGGGGCCAACGTCCTGACTTTC. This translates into CSAAFPSGANVLTF.

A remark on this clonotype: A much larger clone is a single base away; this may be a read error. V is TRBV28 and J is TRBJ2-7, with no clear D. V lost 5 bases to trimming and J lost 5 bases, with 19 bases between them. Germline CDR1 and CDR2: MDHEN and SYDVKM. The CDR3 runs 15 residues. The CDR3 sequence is CASSREDPGGNEQYF. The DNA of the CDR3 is TGTGCCAGCAGTCGCGAGGACCCGGGCGGCAACGAGCAGTACTTC.

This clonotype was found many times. CDR3 DNA: TGTGCCTGGAAACAGACAAACACCGGGGAGCTGTTTTTT. Its protein product is CAWKQTNTGELFF. The V gene is TRBV30, the J gene TRBJ2-2; no firm D call. Germline-derived CDR1 and CDR2 are GTSNPN and SVGIG (reference sequence). V gave up 4 bases and J gave up 2 bases, with 8 bases separating them. CDR3 size: 13 residues.

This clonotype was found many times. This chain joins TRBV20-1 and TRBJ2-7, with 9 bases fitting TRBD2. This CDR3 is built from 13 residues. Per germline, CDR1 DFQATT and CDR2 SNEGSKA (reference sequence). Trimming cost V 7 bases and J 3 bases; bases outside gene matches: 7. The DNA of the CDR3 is TGCAGTGTTAGTAGCGGGAGAGTCTACGAGCAGTACTTC. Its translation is CSVSSGRVYEQYF.

CDR3 nucleotides: TGTGCCAGCAGCGGAGTGACTAGCGGGGGGAAAGGGACCCAGTACTTC. This translates into CASSGVTSGGKGTQYF. V and J are TRBV7-2 and TRBJ2-5; 13 positions match TRBD2. The germline gives CDR1 SGHTA, CDR2 FQGNSA. The CDR3 has 16 amino acids. Losses at the gene ends were 5 bases for V and 7 bases for J; bases not matched to a gene: 10.

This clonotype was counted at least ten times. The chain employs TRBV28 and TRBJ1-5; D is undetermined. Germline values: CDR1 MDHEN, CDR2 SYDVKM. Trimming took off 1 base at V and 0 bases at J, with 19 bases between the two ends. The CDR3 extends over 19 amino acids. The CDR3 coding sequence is TGTGCCAGCAGTTTATCGGCCAATCCGAGAACATATAGCAATCAGCCCCAGCATTTT. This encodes CASSLSANPRTYSNQPQHF.

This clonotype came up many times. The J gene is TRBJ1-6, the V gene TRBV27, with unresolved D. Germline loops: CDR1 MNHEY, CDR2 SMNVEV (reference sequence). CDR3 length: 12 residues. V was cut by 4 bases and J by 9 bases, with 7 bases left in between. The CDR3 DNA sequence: TGTGCCAGCAGTTGGGCGGGTTCACCCCTCCACTTT. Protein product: CASSWAGSPLHF.

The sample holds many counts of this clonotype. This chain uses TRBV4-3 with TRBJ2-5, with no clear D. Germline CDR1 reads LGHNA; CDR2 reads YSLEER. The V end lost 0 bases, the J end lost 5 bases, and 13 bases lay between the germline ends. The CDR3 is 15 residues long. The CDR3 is CASSQDWSARETQYF. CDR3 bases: TGCGCCAGCAGCCAAGACTGGTCAGCCCGGGAGACCCAGTACTTC.

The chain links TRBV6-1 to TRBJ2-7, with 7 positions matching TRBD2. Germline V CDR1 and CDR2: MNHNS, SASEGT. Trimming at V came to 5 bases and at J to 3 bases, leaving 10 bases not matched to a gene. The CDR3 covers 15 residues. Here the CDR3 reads CASSRSPLALYEQYF. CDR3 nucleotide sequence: TGTGCCAGCAGTAGGAGCCCACTAGCGCTCTACGAGCAGTACTTC.

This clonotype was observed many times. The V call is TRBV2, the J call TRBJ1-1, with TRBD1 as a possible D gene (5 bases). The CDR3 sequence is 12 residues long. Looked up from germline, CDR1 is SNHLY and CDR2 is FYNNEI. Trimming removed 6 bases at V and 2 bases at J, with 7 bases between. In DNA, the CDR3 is TGTGCCAGCAGCACAGGCAACACTGAAGCTTTCTTT. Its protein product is CASSTGNTEAFF.

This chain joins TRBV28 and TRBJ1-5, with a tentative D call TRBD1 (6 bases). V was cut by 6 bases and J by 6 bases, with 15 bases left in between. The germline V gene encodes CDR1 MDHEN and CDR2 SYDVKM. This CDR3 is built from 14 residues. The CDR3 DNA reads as TGTGCCAGCAGCCTTACAGGGTTCGCTCAGCCCCAGCATTTT. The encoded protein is CASSLTGFAQPQHF. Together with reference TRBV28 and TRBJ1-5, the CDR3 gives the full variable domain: DVKVTQSSRYLVKRTGEKVFLECVQDMDHENMFWYRQDPGLGLRLIYFSYDVKMKEKGDIPEGYSVSREKKERFSLILESASTNQTSMYLCASSLTGFAQPQHFGDGTRLSIL.

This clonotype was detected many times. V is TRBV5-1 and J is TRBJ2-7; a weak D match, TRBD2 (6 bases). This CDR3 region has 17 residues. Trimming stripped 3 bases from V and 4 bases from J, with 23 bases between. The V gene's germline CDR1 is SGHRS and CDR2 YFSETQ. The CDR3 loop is CASSSKVGDFNSYEQYF. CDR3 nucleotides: TGCGCCAGCAGCTCGAAAGTGGGGGACTTCAATTCTTACGAGCAGTACTTC.

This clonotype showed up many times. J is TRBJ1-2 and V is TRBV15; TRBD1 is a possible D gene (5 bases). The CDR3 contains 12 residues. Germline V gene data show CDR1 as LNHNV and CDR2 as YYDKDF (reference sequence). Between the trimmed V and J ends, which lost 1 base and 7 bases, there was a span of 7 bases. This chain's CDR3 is CATSRVGVGYTF. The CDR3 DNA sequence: TGTGCCACCAGCAGAGTAGGGGTTGGCTACACCTTC.

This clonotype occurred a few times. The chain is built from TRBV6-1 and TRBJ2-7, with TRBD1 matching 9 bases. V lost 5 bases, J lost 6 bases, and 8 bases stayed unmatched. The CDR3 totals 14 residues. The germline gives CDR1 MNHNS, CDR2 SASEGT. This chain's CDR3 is CASSKTGQGREQYF. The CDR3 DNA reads TGTGCCAGCAGTAAGACGGGACAGGGCCGCGAGCAGTACTTC.

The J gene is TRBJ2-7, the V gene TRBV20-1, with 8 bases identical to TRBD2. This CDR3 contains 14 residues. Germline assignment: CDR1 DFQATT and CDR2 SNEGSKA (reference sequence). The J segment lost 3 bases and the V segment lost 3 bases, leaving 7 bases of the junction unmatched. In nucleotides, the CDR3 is TGCAGTGCTAGGACTAGCGCCTGGGACTACGAGCAGTACTTC. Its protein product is CSARTSAWDYEQYF.